This TCR beta chain was observed in a study of blood T cell repertoires in COVID-19 (dated by TCRdb to the early 2020s). About the full investigation: Samples from collaborators originated in the United States, Italy and Spain and spanned both the acute and convalescent phases of COVID-19. The sample metadata nearly always contained a de-identified subject ID, COVID-19 status, age in years and sex. The prospective study material was composed of cDNA or gDNA derived from T cells, B-cell-depleted T cells, or PBMCs. The repertoires were released in a freely available public database intended as a resource for research on the immune response to SARS-CoV-2. Where available, HLA class I and class II types were obtained from metadata supplied by the sample provider rather than from assay-based typing. Subjects who had been exposed to COVID-19, were actively infected with it, or had recovered from it provided the deeply sampled blood TCRbeta repertoires that made up the dataset. Samples came from the ongoing ImmuneRACE study (first 160 participants) plus 1,254 subjects from 6 global collaborators. The paper's findings and limits, for the study overall: The quantity of clinical and demographic metadata differed by source and by participant and was supplied without curation.

TCRbeta CDR3 regions were amplified from genomic DNA by means of the immunoSEQ Assay, a bias-controlled multiplex PCR. The authors processed their data as follows. Nucleated cell counts per sample were estimated from amplification of reference gene primers within the assay. Sequence reads were collapsed and filtered to measure the absolute abundance of every unique TCRbeta CDR3 rearrangement. For each sample, productive Simpson clonality was calculated as the square root of Simpson's diversity index over productive rearrangements. What TCRdb holds here is the immuneACCESS table cut down to in-frame rearrangements. Part of the clones is not present; checked against another copy, under half of the missing clones reflect an unresolved V gene, and the others are unexplained. V and J calls plus clone size are reproduced from that table; the DNA served to infer D and trimming. The sample contains some 490,000 clones, approximately 83% of them found a single time. The top ten constitute 3% to 4% of the sample.

Each collaborating institution followed its own protocols to collect whole blood in K2EDTA tubes. For TCRbeta analysis, collaborators shipped samples as frozen whole blood, isolated PBMCs, or DNA extracted from either of those sample types. The CDR3 runs 16 amino acids, cysteine and phenylalanine included. The CDR3 DNA has 48 bases and is translated from base 1. Compared with germline, V lacks 4 bases and J lacks 5 bases; bases without a gene match: 5. Taken from the germline V gene (reference sequence), the CDR1 and CDR2 loops are LGHDT and YNNKEL. Of note for this clone: The specificity of this receptor is unknown. Within one base of it there is no much larger clone, and no base qualities were kept.

The receptor was isolated from a human donor in a cohort sampled during active COVID-19. What was sequenced was peripheral blood. The receptor chain draws on TRBV3-1 (or the pseudogene TRBV3-2) and TRBJ2-5; TRBD2 matches 15 bases in the middle. The DNA sequence follows: TGTGCCAGCAGCCTTCGGACTAGCGGGAGGGGCGAGACCCAGTACTTC. Translated, it gives CASSLRTSGRGETQYF.